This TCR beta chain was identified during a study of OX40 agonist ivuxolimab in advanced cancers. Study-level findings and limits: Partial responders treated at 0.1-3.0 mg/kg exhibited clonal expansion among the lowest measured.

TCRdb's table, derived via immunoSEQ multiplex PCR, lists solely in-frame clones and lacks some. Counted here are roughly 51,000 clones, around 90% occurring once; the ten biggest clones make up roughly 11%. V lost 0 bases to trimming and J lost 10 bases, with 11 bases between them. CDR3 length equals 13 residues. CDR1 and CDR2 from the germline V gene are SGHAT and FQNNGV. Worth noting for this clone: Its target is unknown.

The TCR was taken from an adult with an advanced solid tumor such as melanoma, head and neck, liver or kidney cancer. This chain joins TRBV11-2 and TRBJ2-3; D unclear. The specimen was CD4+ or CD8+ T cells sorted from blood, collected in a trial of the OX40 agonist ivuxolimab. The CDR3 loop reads CASSLDHRDPQYF. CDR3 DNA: TGTGCCAGCAGCTTAGATCATAGGGATCCGCAGTATTTT. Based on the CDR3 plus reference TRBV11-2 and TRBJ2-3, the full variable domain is EAGVAQSPRYKIIEKRQSVAFWCNPISGHATLYWYQQILGQGPKLLIQFQNNGVVDDSQLPKDRFSAERLKGVDSTLKIQPAKLEDSAVYLCASSLDHRDPQYFGPGTRLTVL.